The 26 T cell receptor beta chains presented below share a single source sample, sequenced in a study of blood T cell repertoires in COVID-19. Generated by immunoSEQ multiplex PCR, the TCRdb table keeps only in-frame clones and is missing some. The table includes roughly 170,000 clones, about 74% detected once. Sequenced input: peripheral blood. These receptor sequences come from a woman aged 80 or over with acute or convalescent COVID-19.

V gene TRBV27 combines with J gene TRBJ2-2; 10 nucleotides align to TRBD2. V trimming: 6 bases; J trimming: 3 bases; junction bases outside the gene matches: 4. CDR3 length equals 15 residues. Germline V gene lookup returns CDR1 MNHEY and CDR2 SMNVEV (reference sequence). The CDR3 here is CASRRTSGYTGELFF. In DNA form, the CDR3 reads TGTGCCAGCAGGCGGACTAGCGGTTACACCGGGGAGCTGTTTTTT.

This sequence joins TRBV12-3 or TRBV12-4 and TRBJ2-5; D not resolved. CDR3 size: 13 residues. V lost 2 bases and J lost 2, with 6 bases in between. CDR3 sequence (DNA): TGTGCCAGCAGTTTACTGACTCAAGAGACCCAGTACTTC. Its translation: CASSLLTQETQYF.

A single count supports this clone. The V call is TRBV6-5, the J call TRBJ2-7; D possibly corresponds to TRBD2 (6 bases). The length of the CDR3 is 15 residues. The V end was cut by 6 bases, the J end by 3 bases, with 18 bases between. In germline, CDR1 is MNHEY, CDR2 SVGAGI. The chain's CDR3 is CASSRRLESLYEQYF. As DNA, the CDR3 is TGTGCCAGCAGCCGTAGACTAGAGTCCCTCTACGAGCAGTACTTC.

The chain uses TRBV6-2 or TRBV6-3 and TRBJ1-5; the D gene is possibly TRBD1 (6 bases). This CDR3 is 19 amino acids long. Germline lookup yields CDR1 MNHEY and CDR2 SVGEGT. V lost 2 bases, J lost 4 bases, and 24 bases lay in between. In nucleotides, the CDR3 is TGTGCCAGCAGTTACGATGGACAGAGACGCTCAGACCTAAATCAGCCCCAGCATTTT. Translated: CASSYDGQRRSDLNQPQHF.

The chain uses TRBV5-4 and TRBJ1-6; tentatively, D is TRBD1 (6 bases). The CDR3 has 16 amino acids. CDR1 and CDR2 (germline): SGHNT, YYREEE (reference sequence). V dropped 3 bases and J dropped 8 bases, with 18 bases sitting between them. The CDR3 DNA sequence: TGTGCCAGCAGCTATGACAGGAACTATGGGCATTCACCCCTCCACTTT. Its protein product is CASSYDRNYGHSPLHF.

This sequence joins TRBV28 and TRBJ1-2; the match to TRBD1 covers 10 bases. The CDR3 runs to 15 residues. Trimming cost V 4 bases and J 5 bases; bases outside gene matches: 7. Looked up from germline, CDR1 is MDHEN and CDR2 is SYDVKM. CDR3 in amino acids: CASSSRQGAGYGYTF. In nucleotides, the CDR3 is TGTGCCAGCAGTTCTCGACAGGGGGCTGGGTATGGCTACACCTTC.

The chain has TRBV4-1 and TRBJ2-7; no reliable D call. The ends were cut back, 0 bases at V and 9 bases at J, with 12 bases in the middle. Germline V gene data show CDR1 as MGHRA and CDR2 as YSYEKL. The CDR3 is 13 residues long. The CDR3 sequence is CASSQDGATGQYF. In DNA, the CDR3 is TGCGCCAGCAGCCAAGATGGAGCTACGGGGCAGTACTTC.

This clone was observed a few times. The V call is TRBV29-1, the J call TRBJ2-1; TRBD2 might be the D (6 bases). The V and J ends lost 1 base and 4 bases respectively, with 14 bases between them. Germline CDR1 reads SQVTM; CDR2 reads ANQGSEA. The CDR3 contains 15 residues. This CDR3 reads CSVEGVSGVYNEQFF. The CDR3 DNA reads TGCAGCGTTGAAGGTGTATCGGGAGTATACAATGAGCAGTTCTTC.

J is TRBJ2-7 and V is TRBV30; a possible D gene is TRBD1 (6 bases). This CDR3 spans 12 amino acids. CDR1 and CDR2 from the germline V gene are GTSNPN and SVGIG (reference sequence). Trimming cost V 5 bases and J 1 base, with 9 bases left between them. CDR3 loop: CAWARGSYEQYF. As DNA, the CDR3 is TGTGCCTGGGCCAGGGGATCCTACGAGCAGTACTTC.

Comment on this clone: Other DNA sequences of this sample code for an identical CDR3. This chain links TRBV19 with TRBJ2-3, with a tentative D call TRBD1 (6 bases). Trimming took 5 bases from V and 0 from J, leaving 9 bases between them. This CDR3 region has 14 residues. CDR1 is LNHDA, CDR2 SQIVND, per germline (reference sequence). The CDR3 DNA is TGTGCCAGTAGTTTCGGACAGAGCACAGATACGCAGTATTTT. Translated: CASSFGQSTDTQYF.

The chain joins TRBV5-8 to TRBJ2-1, with 14 bases lining up with TRBD2. CDR3 size: 15 residues. Germline V gives CDR1 SGHTS, CDR2 YDEGEE. The J segment lost 7 bases and the V segment lost 4 bases, leaving 4 bases of the junction unmatched. This chain's CDR3 is CASSTGTSGRNEQFF. The CDR3 bases are TGTGCCAGCAGCACCGGGACTAGCGGGAGAAATGAGCAGTTCTTC.

The CDR3 DNA reads TGTGCCATCGGGGGACAGGACGAGCAGTACTTC. It translates to CAIGGQDEQYF. This chain links TRBV6-6 with TRBJ2-7, with 8 bases identical to TRBD1. The junction had 4 bases not matched to a gene; V was cut back by 10 bases and J by 5 bases. The germline CDR1 and CDR2 sequences are MNHNY and SVGAGI (reference sequence). This CDR3 has 11 amino acids.

The chain combines TRBV19 with TRBJ2-3; 10 bases match TRBD1. The V gene end was trimmed by 10 bases and the J gene end by 2 bases; junction bases not matched to a gene: 9. Germline V gives CDR1 LNHDA, CDR2 SQIVND (reference sequence). The CDR3 is 15 residues long. This chain's CDR3 is CATDPGQGVTDTQYF. CDR3 nucleotide sequence: TGTGCCACTGACCCCGGACAGGGGGTCACAGATACGCAGTATTTT.

V is TRBV7-9 and J is TRBJ1-5; D is ambiguous. CDR1 SEHNR and CDR2 FQNEAQ come from the germline V gene (reference sequence). This CDR3 has 12 residues. Trimming cost V 5 bases and J 5 bases, with 7 bases left between them. The CDR3 reads CASSSEDQPQHF. DNA of the CDR3: TGTGCCAGCAGCAGTGAGGATCAGCCCCAGCATTTT.

This chain uses TRBV5-4 with TRBJ1-1; 9 bases are a match to TRBD1. This CDR3 is 17 amino acids long. The V gene end was trimmed by 3 bases and the J gene end by 0 bases; junction bases not matched to a gene: 9. Germline CDR1 reads SGHNT; CDR2 reads YYREEE (reference sequence). The CDR3 sequence: CASSWQQGARMNTEAFF. The DNA of the CDR3 is TGTGCCAGCAGCTGGCAACAGGGGGCTAGGATGAACACTGAAGCTTTCTTT.

The genes are TRBV2 and TRBJ1-1, with D uncertain. The ends were cut back, 6 bases at V and 0 bases at J, with 8 bases in the middle. Germline values: CDR1 SNHLY, CDR2 FYNNEI. CDR3 length: 13 amino acids. As DNA, the CDR3 is TGTGCCAGCAGGGGAGCAATGAACACTGAAGCTTTCTTT. This translates into CASRGAMNTEAFF.

V is TRBV15 and J is TRBJ1-1; TRBD1 aligns across 7 bases. CDR1 is LNHNV, CDR2 YYDKDF, per germline (reference sequence). This CDR3 has 14 amino acids. V was pared by 2 bases and J by 4 bases, with 4 bases of the junction left unmatched. CDR3 region: CATSRNRGTTEAFF. The CDR3 region has the DNA TGTGCCACCAGCAGAAACAGGGGCACCACTGAAGCTTTCTTT.

The V gene is TRBV27, the J gene TRBJ2-3, with D perhaps TRBD1 (7 bases). The germline V and J ends were trimmed by 0 bases and 0 bases, with 16 bases remaining between them. CDR3 size: 18 residues. The germline V gene has CDR1 MNHEY and CDR2 SMNVEV (reference sequence). The CDR3: CASSLSFPGGLSTDTQYF. In DNA, the CDR3 is TGTGCCAGCAGTTTATCGTTTCCAGGGGGGCTTAGCACAGATACGCAGTATTTT.

V is TRBV5-1 and J is TRBJ1-1; 7 bases are shared with TRBD1. Germline CDR1 SGHRS, CDR2 YFSETQ. The CDR3 contains 14 residues. With V trimmed by 0 bases and J by 7 bases, 6 bases remained unmatched. CDR3 protein: CASSLDRGFGEAFF. The CDR3 nucleotides are TGCGCCAGCAGCTTGGACAGGGGCTTCGGTGAAGCTTTCTTT.

The chain couples TRBV19 to TRBJ1-1; D might be TRBD1 (6 bases). Trimming took off 5 bases at V and 4 bases at J, with 17 bases between the two ends. Germline CDR1 LNHDA, CDR2 SQIVND (reference sequence). The CDR3 sequence is 15 residues long. The CDR3: CASSPRLGQSTEAFF. In nucleotides, the CDR3 is TGTGCCAGTAGTCCCAGATTAGGACAGTCCACTGAAGCTTTCTTT.

This chain uses TRBV5-1 with TRBJ1-4; 10 bases match TRBD1. J gave up 5 bases and V 4 bases, and 14 bases lay outside the gene matches. The germline gives CDR1 SGHRS, CDR2 YFSETQ. The CDR3 runs to 18 residues. In DNA form, the CDR3 reads TGCGCCAGCAGCACCCGACCCAAGGGACAGGGGCAGAATGAAAAACTGTTTTTT. It translates to CASSTRPKGQGQNEKLFF.

The CDR3 protein is CASSLDEGQQNTEAFF. In DNA, the CDR3 is TGTGCCAGCAGCTTGGACGAGGGACAGCAGAACACTGAAGCTTTCTTT. This chain uses TRBV5-4 with TRBJ1-1, with 7 nucleotides matching TRBD1. The J segment lost 1 base and the V segment lost 0 bases, leaving 6 bases of the junction unmatched. The CDR3 runs to 16 residues. The germline gives CDR1 SGHNT, CDR2 YYREEE (reference sequence). The full variable domain, completed using reference TRBV5-4 and TRBJ1-1, is ETGVTQSPTHLIKTRGQQVTLRCSSQSGHNTVSWYQQALGQGPQFIFQYYREEENGRGNFPPRFSGLQFPNYSSELNVNALELDDSALYLCASSLDEGQQNTEAFFGQGTRLTVV.

The chain has TRBV9 and TRBJ2-5, with TRBD2 matching 15 bases. Germline V gene lookup returns CDR1 SGDLS and CDR2 YYNGEE. J lost 1 base, V lost 6 bases, and 7 bases had no gene match. This CDR3 is 17 amino acids long. CDR3 DNA sequence: TGTGCCAGCACCCCTGGACTAGCGGGAGGGGCCCAAGAGACCCAGTACTTC. Translation gives CASTPGLAGGAQETQYF.

This clone was observed a single time. The chain employs TRBV10-3 and TRBJ1-5; weak D call: TRBD1 (6 bases). The CDR3 totals 17 residues. V was cut by 2 bases and J by 0 bases, with 14 bases left in between. Germline CDR1 ENHRY, CDR2 SYGVKD. Written as DNA, the CDR3 is TGTGCCATCAGTGAGGATGGAACAGGGTTTAGCAATCAGCCCCAGCATTTT. Its translation: CAISEDGTGFSNQPQHF.

This clone showed up just once. The rearrangement uses TRBV2 and TRBJ2-5; D is perhaps TRBD1 (6 bases). CDR1 is SNHLY, CDR2 FYNNEI, per germline. The CDR3 totals 13 residues. V was pared by 6 bases and J by 3 bases, with 11 bases between. As DNA, the CDR3 is TGTGCCAGCAGGGACAGCCGCGAAGAGACCCAGTACTTC. The encoded protein is CASRDSREETQYF.

DNA for the CDR3: TGTGCCAGCAGTCTGGGGGGTGAAAAACTGTTTTTT. The encoded protein is CASSLGGEKLFF. The chain couples TRBV27 to TRBJ1-4, with D tentatively TRBD1 (5 bases). V was pared by 5 bases and J by 7 bases, with 8 bases between. CDR1 and CDR2 from the germline V gene are MNHEY and SMNVEV (reference sequence). The CDR3 totals 12 residues.